This TCR beta chain was identified during a study of metastatic and nonmetastatic thyroid tumors (dated by TCRdb to the early 2020s). In the study overall: For patients with malignant and with benign thyroid disease, the researchers compared repertoires between peripheral blood samples and tumor or nodule tissue samples.

The CDR3, cysteine through phenylalanine, is 16 amino acids long. Only the CDR3 portion is preserved as DNA: 48 bases, with reading frame beginning at the first base. CDR1 and CDR2, looked up from the germline V gene (reference sequence), are PRHDT and FYEKMQ. Between the V and J ends, shortened by 4 bases and 8 bases respectively, the junction contains 21 bases. Library preparation used PCR. TCRdb lists the instrument as Illumina HiSeq 4000. High-throughput sequencing was used to profile the TCR beta-chain CDR3 region of every patient. In the source study's methods: Drawing on CDR3 differences between clinicopathological groups, the researchers built a classifier meant to tell apart patients with distant-metastatic papillary thyroid cancer. The Shannon index was used to assess repertoire diversity, and the Morisita-Horn index was used to assess tumor-blood repertoire similarity. TCRdb reanalyzed the raw reads on its own, using fastp at Q25 for trimming and MiXCR for clone calling, and kept in-frame beta chains. The V and J calls here are based on TCRdb, not the publication. Here the sample has approximately 4,500 clones; roughly 35% occur a single time. The ten biggest clones cover around 26% of the sample.

The investigation overall reported the following: TCR beta diversity was reported as significantly higher in malignant tumors than in benign nodules, in both blood and tumor samples.

Before undergoing thyroid surgery, none of the patients had been given any kind of treatment. The study retrospectively analysed patient clinical samples collected from the early 2010s to the late 2010s using T-cell receptor beta sequencing. A word on this clone: The specificity of this receptor is unknown. Nothing much larger sits one base from this clone, and base qualities are not available.

The chain employs TRBV13 and TRBJ2-1; TRBD2 could be the D gene, as 7 bases match. Sequenced material: adjacent normal tissue. The source of this sequence is a male donor with papillary thyroid cancer or a benign thyroid nodule (not recorded which). Some clones in this sample may be carry-over from other donors' samples. The DNA sequence reads TGTGCCAGCAGCTCAGGGAGGGTAAGGGGGTTTGATGAGCAGTTCTTC. This is translated as CASSSGRVRGFDEQFF.